The rows below give T cell receptor beta chains drawn from one sample of a study of T cells in Graves' hyperthyroidism and ophthalmopathy. MiXCR, run by TCRdb on the multiplex PCR reads, gives a single entry per CDR3 protein. This sample has roughly 500,000 distinct CDR3 sequences, with about 24% found just once. What was sequenced was blood. The receptors here all came from a young woman with Graves' ophthalmopathy. Each CDR3 is given with its conserved first and last residue.

CDR3 protein	V gene
CASSQSGQFKNIQYF	TRBV3-1
CASSSRWGAIQETQYF	TRBV28
CSGHRAQEGAQHF	TRBV20-1
CASGRGVSAYTEAFF	TRBV19
CATSDWPDREQYF	TRBV24-1
CASSRTGQIETQYF	TRBV5-1
CAISEATGPAEAFF	TRBV10-3
CASSKDRGRGAFF	TRBV2
CASSRQAPPQYF	TRBV2
CATLPTLGPYEQYF	TRBV28
CASSPSISGNTIYF	TRBV14
CASRPTGDSGNTIYF	TRBV12-3/TRBV12-4
CASSLSGGVMTGELFF	TRBV27
CASSYGREPPNTGELFF	TRBV6-5
CASAGPGYGYTF	TRBV7-9
CAWISSVANYGYTF	TRBV30
CASIRSESGELFF	TRBV12-3/TRBV12-4
CASSLEQGAEAFF	TRBV7-9
CASSPVGQGEAFF	TRBV13
CASTKRGKGYTF	TRBV7-9
CASSYPGTGTYSNQPQHF	TRBV6-2/TRBV6-3
CASSAEGTAGTEAFF	TRBV6-1
CASSLGGRAFWPQHF	TRBV28
CSASGTQVNEKLFF	TRBV20-1
CASSVDSEAFF	TRBV2
CASSYVQSTGGNQPQHF	TRBV6-5
CASSLSSAVETQYF	TRBV28
CASRTLRASKNIQYF	TRBV6-5
CASSYKVWGNTIYF	TRBV6-2/TRBV6-3
CASKTVPLAETQYF	TRBV27
CASNHDSLYEQYF	TRBV28
CATSRDLTETQYF	TRBV15
CSARSSGLAGGPGETQYF	TRBV20-1
CATSDQTGNTGELFF	TRBV24-1
CASSPPGQGPEKLFF	TRBV6-1
CASSFRGGWTEAFF	TRBV19
CASSPGHTYEQYF	TRBV7-2
CASSLAGTISYEQYF	TRBV27
CASSVGPPLNTEAFF	TRBV25-1
CATSRDPASYEQYF	TRBV15
CASSFGGAGQTQYF	TRBV7-2
CASSWAGGASYEQYF	TRBV5-1